These 18 T cell receptor beta chains were sequenced from one sample in a study of T cell changes during pregnancy in multiple sclerosis. TCRdb's table, derived via immunoSEQ multiplex PCR, lists solely in-frame clones and lacks some. The table has over 60,000 clones, 91% seen once. Specimen: peripheral blood, collected in the third trimester of pregnancy. Receptor source: a female donor in good health, enrolled as a control in a pregnancy study.

This clone was counted only a few times. The chain uses TRBV4-1 and TRBJ2-7; 8 bases line up with TRBD2. The CDR3 runs 15 residues. CDR1 and CDR2 from the germline V gene are MGHRA and YSYEKL. V lost 1 base and J lost 0; bases outside the gene matches: 2. DNA for the CDR3: TGCGCCAGCAGCCAAGTAGCGGGACCCTCCTACGAGCAGTACTTC. Its translation is CASSQVAGPSYEQYF.

Here the CDR3 reads CASSPVNLRGSTGELFF. CDR3 in DNA: TGTGCCAGCTCACCGGTCAATCTCAGGGGATCCACTGGGGAGCTGTTTTTT. V gene TRBV18 combines with J gene TRBJ2-2; D is perhaps TRBD1 (6 bases). The CDR3 is 17 residues long. Trimming took off 3 bases at V and 8 bases at J, with 22 bases between the two ends. Germline V gives CDR1 KGHSH, CDR2 LQKENI. Full variable domain (outside the CDR3, taken from reference TRBV18 and TRBJ2-2): NAGVMQNPRHLVRRRGQEARLRCSPMKGHSHVYWYRQLPEEGLKFMVYLQKENIIDESGMPKERFSAEFPKEGPSILRIQQVVRGDSAAYFCASSPVNLRGSTGELFFGEGSRLTVL.

The gene calls are TRBV7-9 and TRBJ2-1; 7 bases align to TRBD2. This CDR3 comprises 16 residues. V dropped 3 bases and J dropped 2; count of bases not matched to a gene: 7. Germline loops: CDR1 SEHNR, CDR2 FQNEAQ (reference sequence). The CDR3 DNA reads TGTGCCAGCAGCTTTACAGGCGGGAGCCCCTACAATGAGCAGTTCTTC. Translated: CASSFTGGSPYNEQFF.

V gene TRBV11-2 combines with J gene TRBJ2-1; the D is unclear. V shed 5 bases and J shed 5 bases, with 13 bases lying between them. CDR1 and CDR2 from the germline V gene are SGHAT and FQNNGV. The CDR3 extends over 14 amino acids. DNA for the CDR3: TGTGCCAGCAGCCGCCCTTTCGCGCACAATGAGCAGTTCTTC. This gives the protein CASSRPFAHNEQFF. The complete variable domain, with remaining parts taken from reference TRBV11-2 and TRBJ2-1, reads EAGVAQSPRYKIIEKRQSVAFWCNPISGHATLYWYQQILGQGPKLLIQFQNNGVVDDSQLPKDRFSAERLKGVDSTLKIQPAKLEDSAVYLCASSRPFAHNEQFFGPGTRLTVL.

This clone appeared once. J is TRBJ1-4 and V is TRBV2; 8 bases match TRBD1. Germline V gene lookup returns CDR1 SNHLY and CDR2 FYNNEI. This CDR3 has 15 amino acids. With V trimmed by 8 bases and J by 8 bases, 13 bases remained unmatched. CDR3 sequence reads: CASSTGRGREEKLFF. The CDR3 DNA reads TGTGCCAGCTCAACGGGCAGGGGGCGAGAGGAAAAACTGTTTTTT.

The genes are TRBV5-1 and TRBJ2-5; possible D gene TRBD2, 5 bases. The J call could be wrong; TRBJ2-7 is a better fit for the DNA end. In germline, CDR1 is SGHRS, CDR2 YFSETQ. There are 15 residues in the CDR3. This CDR3 reads CASSFEGLSSYEQYF. The DNA for the CDR3 is TGCGCCAGCAGCTTCGAGGGCCTGAGCTCCTACGAGCAGTACTTC.

The gene calls are TRBV7-8 and TRBJ2-1, with TRBD1 matching over 8 bases. J lost 6 bases, V lost 5 bases, and 9 bases had no gene match. The CDR3 sequence is 15 residues long. Per germline, CDR1 SGHVS and CDR2 FQNEAQ. In DNA form, the CDR3 reads TGTGCCAGCAGCCCGTGGACAGGGTTCAGCAATGAGCAGTTCTTC. Amino acid sequence: CASSPWTGFSNEQFF.

The V and J genes are TRBV9 and TRBJ2-7, with D perhaps matching TRBD2 (6 bases). The germline V and J ends were trimmed by 1 base and 2 bases, with 13 bases remaining between them. Germline lookup yields CDR1 SGDLS and CDR2 YYNGEE. This CDR3 is built from 15 residues. The chain's CDR3 is CASSVSASVTYEQYF. CDR3 DNA sequence: TGTGCCAGCAGCGTATCGGCTAGCGTTACCTACGAGCAGTACTTC.

Within the sample, this clone is medium-sized. This chain connects TRBV2 to TRBJ2-4, with a possible D match to TRBD2 (5 bases). The CDR3 is 13 residues long. V lost 10 bases and J 0 bases, leaving 10 bases between the germline ends. Germline CDR1 reads SNHLY; CDR2 reads FYNNEI. As DNA, the CDR3 is TGTGCCATCACCGAGGGAGCCAAAAACATTCAGTACTTC. This translates into CAITEGAKNIQYF.

This chain connects TRBV9 to TRBJ2-1, with D unresolved. Trimming left V 0 bases short and J 2 bases short, with 12 bases between. This CDR3 region has 16 residues. Germline lookup yields CDR1 SGDLS and CDR2 YYNGEE. The CDR3: CASSVEAGEAYNEQFF. The CDR3 coding sequence is TGTGCCAGCAGCGTAGAAGCCGGAGAAGCCTACAATGAGCAGTTCTTC.

J is TRBJ1-5 and V is TRBV7-9, with TRBD1 as a possible D gene (5 bases). The CDR3 runs 17 residues. V lost 0 bases to trimming and J lost 7 bases, with 19 bases between them. CDR1 is SEHNR and CDR2 is FQNEAQ in the germline V gene (reference sequence). CDR3 coding DNA: TGTGCCAGCAGCTTAGCGCGTTTAGGGGCCTCTGGACAGCCCCAGCATTTT. This translates into CASSLARLGASGQPQHF.

The gene calls are TRBV6-5 and TRBJ1-4; D remains unclear. The V gene lost 4 bases and the J gene lost 6 bases, with 9 bases spanning the gap. CDR1 MNHEY and CDR2 SVGAGI come from the germline V gene. The CDR3 sequence is 13 residues long. The CDR3 coding sequence is TGTGCCAGCAGTTCATCCGGGGATGAAAAACTGTTTTTT. It yields the protein CASSSSGDEKLFF.

V gene TRBV19 combines with J gene TRBJ1-5; D possibly corresponds to TRBD1 (5 bases). V lost 1 base, J lost 3 bases, and 16 bases lay in between. Germline lookup yields CDR1 LNHDA and CDR2 SQIVND (reference sequence). The CDR3 spans 17 residues. The CDR3 spells CASSIGQSPADNQPQHF. CDR3 bases: TGTGCCAGTAGTATAGGACAGTCCCCGGCGGACAATCAGCCCCAGCATTTT.

The rearrangement links TRBV2 to TRBJ1-2; 7 bases are a match to TRBD1. CDR3 length: 13 amino acids. Germline CDR1 SNHLY, CDR2 FYNNEI. V was clipped by 5 bases and J by 6 bases; unmatched bases: 6. This chain's CDR3 is CASSRDQGDGYTF. DNA for the CDR3: TGTGCCAGCAGTCGGGACCAGGGGGATGGCTACACCTTC.

The rearrangement links TRBV27 to TRBJ2-7, with a weak D call TRBD1 (6 bases). The CDR3 extends over 13 amino acids. The germline gives CDR1 MNHEY, CDR2 SMNVEV (reference sequence). The ends were cut back, 3 bases at V and 3 bases at J, with 9 bases in the middle. The CDR3 coding sequence is TGTGCCAGCAGTTTCGACAGGAACTACGAGCAGTACTTC. As protein: CASSFDRNYEQYF.

This chain joins TRBV30 and TRBJ2-1; TRBD2 matches 11 bases. CDR1 is GTSNPN and CDR2 is SVGIG in the germline V gene (reference sequence). CDR3 length: 16 amino acids. The V gene end was trimmed by 2 bases and the J gene end by 4 bases; junction bases not matched to a gene: 7. The CDR3 spells CAWSSLAGGHYNEQFF. CDR3 DNA sequence: TGTGCCTGGAGTAGCCTAGCGGGAGGCCATTACAATGAGCAGTTCTTC.

This chain links TRBV6-4 with TRBJ1-1; the match to TRBD1 covers 9 bases. This CDR3 has 14 residues. After removal of 9 bases from V and 5 bases from J, the junction contained 10 bases not matched to a gene. Germline CDR1 MRHNA, CDR2 SNTAGT. Here the CDR3 reads CASRPGTGRTEAFF. The CDR3 DNA reads TGTGCCAGTCGCCCCGGGACAGGGAGGACTGAAGCTTTCTTT.

This chain connects TRBV28 to TRBJ2-5; weak D call: TRBD2 (5 bases). This CDR3 is built from 13 residues. Trimming stripped 3 bases from V and 9 bases from J, with 14 bases between. CDR1 is MDHEN, CDR2 SYDVKM, per germline. The CDR3 nucleotides are TGTGCCAGCAGTTTGTCAGAGTCCGGGGCCCAGTACTTC. Its protein is CASSLSESGAQYF.